Given below is one T cell receptor beta chain in context. The antigen is undetermined. The source of the sample is a study of T cell responses to AZD1222 COVID-19 vaccine. General study points: At study baseline, merely five or six AZD1222 recipients were seropositive. Epitopes outside B.1.351 and B.1.1.7 mutated regions reportedly drew nearly half of spike TCRs.

Sequencing used immunoSEQ multiplex PCR; TCRdb keeps in-frame clones, though not all of them. Of roughly 110,000 clones listed, under 95% are singletons. The V end lost 0 bases, the J end lost 7 bases, and 6 bases lay between the germline ends. Germline CDR1 is MNHEY and CDR2 is SVGAGI. This CDR3 has 12 amino acids. The sample in question was peripheral blood, obtained on day 0 of AZD1222 vaccination. This sequence joins TRBV6-5 and TRBJ1-1, with unresolved D. The TCR was taken from an adult in good health. The CDR3 sequence: CASSYSGFEAFF. The CDR3 DNA is TGTGCCAGCAGTTACTCAGGGTTTGAAGCTTTCTTT.